The clone carrying this T cell receptor beta chain was seen at least ten times. At one boundary the junction diverges from the germline segment, which might be a read error. The data are from a study of glioma-infiltrating T cells. Using RNA template, CDR3s of TCR alpha and beta were amplified with iRepertoire arm-PCR. TCRdb called the multiplex PCR reads again in MiXCR, with one record for every CDR3 protein. The table includes about 380,000 distinct CDR3 sequences, 41% detected once. The CDR3 covers 13 residues. From germline, CDR1 is MNHNS and CDR2 SASEGT. The clonotype originates from a human donor with low-grade glioma or glioblastoma, undergoing nonglioma brain surgery, or in good health (not recorded which). This chain joins TRBV6-1 and TRBJ2-7; D tentatively reads TRBD1 or TRBD2 (5 bases each). The sequencing sample was made of glioma tissue, nonneoplastic brain tissue, or PBMCs (not recorded which). Here the CDR3 DNA reads TGTGCCAGCAGGGAAGGGACGTCCTACGAGCAGTACTTC. Translation gives CASREGTSYEQYF.